A single sample is the source of the 27 T cell receptor delta chains below, sequenced in a study of γδ T cells in repeated Plasmodium falciparum infection. TCRdb fed the multiplex PCR reads into CATT to redo clone calling. The sample contains roughly 50,000 delta-chain clones, approximately 1.5% of which appear only once. Flow sorting of PBMC yielded separate Vgamma9/Vdelta2+ and Vdelta2-negative gammadelta T cell populations for bulk repertoire analysis. Sequenced material: gamma-delta T cells from blood. These receptors originate from a pool of human donors (malaria-infected and uninfected, not separated).

In its sample, this clone was seen many times. The chain couples TRDV2 to TRDJ1; 7 bases agree with TRDD3. TCRdb records no J gene; here it was assigned by comparing the DNA to germline. The CDR3 runs to 20 residues. Per germline, CDR1 GEAIGNYY and CDR2 EKD. Trimming at V came to 1 base and at J to 1 base, leaving 20 bases not matched to a gene. CDR3 protein: CACDTIPLDTGERSTDKLIF. The CDR3 DNA sequence: TGTGCCTGTGACACGATACCGTTAGACACTGGGGAAAGATCCACCGATAAACTCATCTTT.

The sample holds a few counts of this clone. A far larger clone lies a single base away; this is likely a read error. Other DNA sequences in this specimen translate into the identical CDR3. The genes are TRDV1 and TRDJ1; maybe TRDD2 (6 bases). As TCRdb names no J gene, one was assigned here on the basis of a DNA match to germline. CDR1 is TSWWSYY, CDR2 QGS, per germline. The CDR3 is made up of 14 amino acids. V shed 6 bases and J shed 7 bases, with 18 bases lying between them. In nucleotides, the CDR3 is TGTGCTCTTGGCCCTTTCCTAGGGTACGGTAAACTCATCTTT. Protein: CALGPFLGYGKLIF.

This clone ranks as medium-sized. V usage is TRDV2 and J usage is TRDJ1, with 8 bases matching TRDD3. With V trimmed by 3 bases and J by 0 bases, 8 bases remained unmatched. CDR3 length: 16 amino acids. CDR1 is GEAIGNYY and CDR2 is EKD in the germline V gene. The DNA for the CDR3 is TGTGCCTGTGACCCACTGGGGGGCGATCACACCGATAAACTCATCTTT. This gives the protein CACDPLGGDHTDKLIF.

This clone appeared a few times. A read error likely explains why the TCRdb protein, taken from a much larger clone, differs from this DNA's translation at residue 10; the protein shown is translated from the DNA. The chain joins TRDV1 to TRDJ1; a weak D match, TRDD3 (6 bases). The CDR3 has 15 amino acids. Germline CDR1 and CDR2: TSWWSYY and QGS. V lost 6 bases to trimming and J lost 3 bases, with 17 bases between them. CDR3 coding DNA: TGTGCTCTTGGAGGGATAGGGACCGTAGCCGATAAACTCATCTTT. Encoded protein: CALGGIGTVADKLIF.

This clone was observed many times. TCRdb attributes to this sequence the protein of a much larger clone, which differs from the DNA translation at residue 10; a read error is likely, and the protein displayed is translated from the DNA. The chain has TRDV1 and TRDJ1; TRDD3 agrees at 8 bases. Trimming removed 2 bases from V and 0 bases from J; junction bases left unmatched: 11. Germline V CDR1 and CDR2: TSWWSYY, QGS. There are 18 residues in the CDR3. CDR3 sequence reads: CALGETKGYALDTDKLIF. CDR3 coding DNA: TGTGCTCTTGGGGAAACAAAGGGATACGCTCTTGACACCGATAAACTCATCTTT.

This clone was counted many times. A read error is likely here: a far larger clone is one base away. Other DNA sequences in the sample encode the same CDR3. The chain is built from TRDV2 and TRDJ1; perhaps TRDD3 as D (6 bases). V was cut by 3 bases and J by 0 bases, with 13 bases left in between. Germline loops: CDR1 GEAIGNYY, CDR2 EKD. The CDR3 extends over 15 amino acids. The CDR3 sequence is CACDVLGVYTDKLIF. CDR3 in DNA: TGTGCCTGTGACGTACTGGGAGTTTACACCGATAAACTCATCTTT.

In its sample, this clone was seen a few times. TCRdb's protein for this DNA is that of a much larger clone and differs from the translation at residue 12, likely a read error; the protein shown is the DNA translation. CDR3 in amino acids: CALGKLLENTDELIF. In DNA, the CDR3 is TGTGCTCTTGGGAAGTTACTGGAGAACACCGATGAACTCATCTTT. The rearrangement uses TRDV1 and TRDJ1; maybe TRDD3 (5 bases). Here the J gene came from matching the DNA to germline, since TCRdb omits it. The CDR3 loop spans 15 amino acids. In germline, CDR1 is TSWWSYY, CDR2 QGS.

The rearrangement joins TRDV1 to TRDJ1; the D call may be TRDD2 or TRDD3 (5 bases each). The J gene, left out of TCRdb, was set here by checking the DNA against germline. This CDR3 spans 21 amino acids. V shed 1 base and J shed 3 bases, with 30 bases lying between them. Per germline, CDR1 TSWWSYY and CDR2 QGS. The CDR3 spells CALGEPHSFRGLGHRPDKLIF. CDR3 coding DNA: TGTGCTCTTGGGGAACCCCATTCCTTTAGAGGGCTGGGTCACCGGCCCGATAAACTCATCTTT.

This clone was detected only a few times. The mismatch at residue 7 between this DNA's translation and the TCRdb protein of a much larger clone likely reflects a read error; the protein shown is translated from the DNA. The V and J genes are TRDV1 and TRDJ1; 12 bases match TRDD3. Matching the DNA to germline supplied the J gene, which TCRdb does not give. V lost 0 bases, J lost 5 bases, and 13 bases stayed unmatched. This CDR3 has 19 residues. Germline V gene sequence: CDR1 TSWWSYY, CDR2 QGS. CDR3 sequence (DNA): TGTGCTCTTGGGGAACTGGCCCGAATACTGGGGGATACCGGGGATAAACTCATCTTT. Protein product: CALGELARILGDTGDKLIF.

As concerns this clone: TCRdb's entry gives the protein of a much larger clone, which mismatches this DNA's translation at residue 24, likely from a read error; the protein reported here is translated from the DNA. This rearrangement joins TRDV1 to TRDJ1; 11 nucleotides match TRDD3. TCRdb is silent on the J gene; assignment here came from matching the DNA to germline. The CDR3 runs to 29 residues. Looked up from germline, CDR1 is TSWWSYY and CDR2 is QGS. Trimming took 0 bases from V and 3 from J; bases not matched to a gene: 42. The CDR3 is CALGELQRDLRPSPLGDTWVFKNPDKLIF. The CDR3 DNA reads as TGTGCTCTTGGGGAACTACAGAGGGACCTACGACCTAGTCCCCTGGGGGATACATGGGTTTTTAAGAACCCCGATAAACTCATCTTT.

About this clone itself: TCRdb has a much larger clone's protein, which differs at residue 5 from the translation of this DNA, likely because of a read error; what is shown is the protein translated from the DNA. This rearrangement joins TRDV1 to TRDJ1; no clear D. TCRdb lists no J gene, so it was determined here by aligning the DNA to germline. Germline lookup yields CDR1 TSWWSYY and CDR2 QGS. The CDR3 spans 23 residues. The germline V and J ends were trimmed by 4 bases and 0 bases, with 36 bases remaining between them. The CDR3 reads CALGGLSTLTVLHAPIYTDKLIF. As DNA, the CDR3 is TGTGCTCTTGGGGGACTAAGTACTTTGACAGTACTCCATGCGCCAATTTACACCGATAAACTCATCTTT.

Worth noting for this clone: A far larger clone differs by one base, so this is likely a read error. This sample also contains other DNA sequences that code for the same CDR3. The rearrangement uses TRDV2 and TRDJ1, with a weak D call TRDD3 (5 bases). TCRdb carries no J gene annotation; the J gene was assigned here by matching the DNA with germline. With 1 base removed from V and 0 bases from J, the gap between germline ends came to 20 bases. CDR1 is GEAIGNYY, CDR2 EKD, per germline. This CDR3 region has 18 residues. Written as DNA, the CDR3 is TGTGCCTGTGACACATCTACGACCTGGGCCCCATACACCGATAAACTCATCTTT. It yields the protein CACDTSTTWAPYTDKLIF.

In its sample, this clone was seen many times. The protein TCRdb lists belongs to a much larger clone and differs from this DNA's translation at residue 13, which points to a read error; the protein shown is made from the DNA. The gene calls are TRDV1 and TRDJ1; TRDD3 matches at 7 bases. The CDR3 length is 17 residues. The V gene's germline CDR1 is TSWWSYY and CDR2 QGS. This CDR3 is CALGGIGGDLYTGKLIF. The CDR3, as DNA: TGTGCTCTTGGGGGAATAGGGGGGGATCTGTACACCGGTAAACTCATCTTT.

The sample holds a few counts of this clone. TCRdb has a much larger clone's protein, which differs at residue 13 from the translation of this DNA, likely because of a read error; what is shown is the protein translated from the DNA. This chain connects TRDV1 to TRDJ1, with D perhaps given as TRDD2 or TRDD3 (5 bases each). CDR1 is TSWWSYY, CDR2 QGS, per germline. Trimming left V 2 bases short and J 0 bases short, with 31 bases between. The length of the CDR3 is 22 residues. The CDR3 loop reads CALGEVPTGPLWESPYTDKLIF. In DNA, the CDR3 is TGTGCTCTTGGGGAAGTCCCTACAGGACCCCTCTGGGAGTCTCCGTACACCGATAAACTCATCTTT.

This clone has just a few counts. TCRdb lists the protein of a much larger clone for this DNA, which differs at residue 17, so this is likely a read error; the protein given here is translated from the DNA itself. V is TRDV1 and J is TRDJ1, with TRDD2 matching 8 bases. The length of the CDR3 is 20 residues. Germline CDR1 reads TSWWSYY; CDR2 reads QGS. The CDR3 nucleotides are TGTGCTCTTGGGGACCCACAATCTTCCTACCCTCACCCGTACACCGATAGACTCATCTTT. As protein: CALGDPQSSYPHPYTDRLIF.

The sample holds a few counts of this clone. Given a far larger clone just one base away, this is likely a sequencing read error. This CDR3 is also generated by other DNA sequences in the sample. This chain connects TRDV1 to TRDJ1; 13 bases are shared with TRDD3. Here the J gene was assigned by germline matching of the DNA, as TCRdb has none. The V segment lost 5 bases and the J segment 2 bases; nucleotides outside the gene matches: 23. From germline, CDR1 is TSWWSYY and CDR2 QGS. The CDR3 has 22 amino acids. CDR3 loop: CALGLPLGRSTGGYGTTDKLIF. The CDR3 region has the DNA TGTGCTCTTGGGCTCCCTTTAGGCCGTAGTACTGGGGGATACGGTACTACCGATAAACTCATCTTT.

This clone was counted a few times. This DNA translates differently at residue 4 from the TCRdb protein, which is that of a much larger clone; a read error is likely, and the protein shown is the DNA's own translation. In the same sample, other DNA sequences code for this CDR3. The genes are TRDV3 and TRDJ3; 9 nucleotides line up with TRDD2. This CDR3 has 20 amino acids. Germline V gives CDR1 TVYSNPD, CDR2 GDNSRS (reference sequence). V shed 4 bases, J shed 0 bases, and the junction held 16 bases outside the gene matches. This CDR3 is CASRPSYVSGRSWDTRQMFF. The DNA for the CDR3 is TGTGCCTCCCGGCCTTCCTACGTATCTGGACGCTCCTGGGACACCCGACAGATGTTTTTC.

This clone was counted many times. For this DNA, TCRdb reports the protein of a much larger clone, which diverges at residue 5, most likely from a read error; the protein presented here is translated directly from the DNA. The chain recombines TRDV1 with TRDJ1; tentatively, D is TRDD3 (5 bases). The CDR3 is made up of 12 amino acids. Germline-derived CDR1 and CDR2 are TSWWSYY and QGS. In DNA, the CDR3 is TGTGCTCTGGGGGGTACGGACGATAAACTCATCTTT. This translates into CALGGTDDKLIF.

Details on this clone: A far larger clone lies a single base away; this is likely a read error. Other DNA sequences in the sample encode the same CDR3. The genes are TRDV1 and TRDJ1, with 11 bases fitting TRDD3. The CDR3 loop spans 22 amino acids. V lost 0 bases, J lost 0 bases, and 18 bases stayed unmatched. CDR1 is TSWWSYY, CDR2 QGS, per germline. CDR3 protein: CALGELGSSRTGGYVDTDKLIF. The CDR3 nucleotides are TGTGCTCTTGGGGAACTGGGATCAAGTCGTACTGGGGGATATGTCGACACCGATAAACTCATCTTT.

This clone has a handful of counts. The protein in TCRdb stems from a much larger clone and differs at residue 8 from this DNA's translation, likely a read error; here the protein is translated from the DNA. The chain has TRDV1 and TRDJ1; D unclear. TCRdb records no J gene; here it was assigned by comparing the DNA to germline. Germline loops: CDR1 TSWWSYY, CDR2 QGS. The V end lost 4 bases, the J end lost 0 bases, and 18 bases lay between the germline ends. The CDR3 has 17 residues. The CDR3: CALGGWRRLVYTDKLIF. CDR3 in DNA: TGTGCTCTTGGGGGCTGGCGGCGGTTGGTTTACACCGATAAACTCATCTTT.

At least ten counts were recorded for this clone. This probably arose from a read error, given a far larger clone one base away. The sample holds other DNA sequences that translate to the same CDR3. The rearrangement uses TRDV2 and TRDJ1, with no clear D. TCRdb leaves out the J gene; it was filled in here by matching the DNA to germline. This CDR3 spans 16 amino acids. The V and J ends lost 3 bases and 0 bases respectively, with 16 bases between them. Germline V gene sequence: CDR1 GEAIGNYY, CDR2 EKD. CDR3 bases: TGTGCCTGTGACGCTCTATATACCCTGTACACCGATAAACTCATCTTT. It translates to CACDALYTLYTDKLIF.

There are a few counts of this clone. With a far larger clone one base away, a read error is the likely cause. The same CDR3 arises from other DNA sequences in this sample as well. The CDR3 DNA reads TGTGCTCTTGGGGACAACATTCCTACCCTGCCTGGGGGACCCCCGTCGTACACCGATAAACTCATCTTT. Translating gives CALGDNIPTLPGGPPSYTDKLIF. J is TRDJ1 and V is TRDV1; TRDD3 might be the D (8 bases). The J gene, left out of TCRdb, was set here by checking the DNA against germline. This CDR3 is 23 amino acids long. Trimming removed 3 bases from V and 0 bases from J, with 35 bases in between. The germline V gene encodes CDR1 TSWWSYY and CDR2 QGS.

As regards this clone: The protein in TCRdb stems from a much larger clone and differs at residue 16 from this DNA's translation, likely a read error; here the protein is translated from the DNA. The CDR3 DNA is TGTGCTCTTGGGGAAGACTTGAAGGGCTGGGGGATCTATCCCACCGATAAACTCATCTTT. Its translation is CALGEDLKGWGIYPTDKLIF. The V and J genes are TRDV1 and TRDJ1; 9 nucleotides line up with TRDD3. The trim removed 2 bases at V and 1 base at J, leaving 17 bases unmatched. Germline V gene sequence: CDR1 TSWWSYY, CDR2 QGS. CDR3 length equals 20 residues.

This clone was counted a few times. Since a far larger clone is one base different, this is likely a read error. Other nucleotide sequences from this sample produce the same CDR3. This chain uses TRDV1 with TRDJ1; 13 bases match TRDD3. Germline V gene sequence: CDR1 TSWWSYY, CDR2 QGS. This CDR3 is built from 19 residues. CDR3 DNA sequence: TGTGCTCTTGGACGGGATCGTCCACGTACTGGGGGATACGCCGATAAGCTCATCTTT. Its translation: CALGRDRPRTGGYADKLIF.

This clone appeared many times. A mismatch at residue 13 separates the TCRdb protein from the translated DNA, so the protein presented here was translated from the DNA. The chain recombines TRDV1 with TRDJ1; 8 positions agree with TRDD3. CDR3 length equals 17 residues. Germline CDR1 is TSWWSYY and CDR2 is QGS. The chain's CDR3 is CALGWRGGIFPPVKLIF. The CDR3, as DNA: TGTGCCCTTGGGTGGCGAGGGGGGATATTCCCCCCCGTTAAACTCATCTTT.

This clone appeared a few times. A far larger clone lies a single base away; this is likely a read error. This sample includes further DNA sequences coding for the same CDR3. This sequence joins TRDV2 and TRDJ1, with 13 bases matching TRDD3. The J gene comes from matching the DNA to germline here; TCRdb lacks it. Germline-derived CDR1 and CDR2 are GEAIGNYY and EKD. This CDR3 is 21 amino acids long. This CDR3 reads CACDTLVLGDTNSDHTDKLIF. CDR3 DNA: TGTGCCTGCGACACCCTCGTACTGGGGGATACGAATTCGGACCACACCGATAAACTCATCTTT.

On this clone itself: TCRdb lists the protein of a much larger clone for this DNA, which differs at residue 9, so this is likely a read error; the protein given here is translated from the DNA itself. CDR3 bases: TGTGCTCTTGGGGCTACCCAATTCCCACCGGTCCTTTATACTGGGGGATACCTCGCCGATAAACTCATCTTT. Translated: CALGATQFPPVLYTGGYLADKLIF. The V and J genes are TRDV1 and TRDJ1, with 12 nucleotides matching TRDD3. TCRdb records no J gene; here it was assigned by comparing the DNA to germline. V shed 4 bases, J shed 3 bases, and the junction held 30 bases outside the gene matches. The CDR3 is 24 amino acids. The V gene's germline CDR1 is TSWWSYY and CDR2 QGS.